This entry lists 24 T cell receptor beta chains sequenced from one sample in a study of tumor-infiltrating lymphocytes in primary liver carcinoma. A primer in the constant region served to generate TCR beta cDNA from 500 ng of total RNA. Three-round nested multiplex PCR performed with slightly modified ARM-PCR produced the TCR beta libraries. Primers for the first two PCR rounds were TRBV1-TRBV30 forward primers and a C-beta reverse primer (approximately 10 cycles per round). TCRdb reanalysed the multiplex PCR reads using MiXCR and keeps one entry per CDR3 protein. The table has around 210,000 distinct CDR3 sequences, approximately 64% seen once. Germline DNA was also extracted, and blood RNA was taken from unsorted whole blood. The sequenced material came from peripheral blood. These TCRs come from a woman aged 60-75 years with primary liver carcinoma and hepatitis B virus infection.

The gene calls are TRBV11-2 and TRBJ2-3; D is perhaps TRBD1 (5 bases). The CDR3 consists of 14 residues. Germline V gene sequence: CDR1 SGHAT, CDR2 FQNNGV. The germline V and J ends were trimmed by 0 bases and 2 bases, with 6 bases remaining between them. The CDR3 loop reads CASSLETVTDTQYF. The CDR3, as DNA: TGTGCCAGCAGCTTAGAGACAGTCACAGATACGCAGTATTTT.

This clonotype was picked up many times. The chain combines TRBV29-1 with TRBJ2-3; no reliable D call. Trimming cost V 8 bases and J 8 bases, with 14 bases left between them. This CDR3 has 11 residues. Germline-derived CDR1 and CDR2 are SQVTM and ANQGSEA. The chain's CDR3 is CSPLSWGTQYF. The CDR3 DNA follows: TGCAGCCCGCTAAGTTGGGGTACGCAGTATTTT.

Many counts were recorded for this clonotype. This chain joins TRBV29-1 and TRBJ2-7, with a tentative D call TRBD1 (6 bases). Germline assignment: CDR1 SQVTM and CDR2 ANQGSEA. This CDR3 has 13 amino acids. V was shortened by 6 bases and J by 0 bases, with 12 bases between the two germline ends. The CDR3 nucleotides read TGCAGCGTGAAAGGACAGCGCTCCTACGAGCAGTACTTC. Protein sequence: CSVKGQRSYEQYF.

This clonotype was seen ten or more times. One end of the junction is discordant with germline, which a read error may explain. The chain carries TRBV11-2 and TRBJ2-7, with 9 nucleotides matching TRBD2. The germline gives CDR1 SGHAT, CDR2 FQNNGV. CDR3 length: 15 residues. The CDR3 nucleotides read TGTGCCAGCAGCCTAGCGGGATTCGGTTCCTACGGGCAGTACTTC. It yields the protein CASSLAGFGSYGQYF.

A note on this clonotype: A much larger clone sits a single nucleotide away, making a read error possible. The rearrangement joins TRBV12-3 or TRBV12-4 to TRBJ2-3, with TRBD2 identical over 11 bases. This CDR3 is built from 15 residues. Trimming cost V 10 bases and J 3 bases; bases outside gene matches: 9. CDR3 amino acids: CAISLLAGVTDTQYF. CDR3 DNA: TGTGCCATCTCTTTACTAGCGGGAGTTACAGATACGCAGTATTTT.

On this clonotype itself: A much bigger clone sits one base away, suggesting this may be a read error. The chain combines TRBV5-5 with TRBJ2-5, with D possibly TRBD2 on 6 matching bases. The CDR3 has 14 amino acids. Germline V gene data show CDR1 as SGHKS and CDR2 as YYEKEE (reference sequence). Trimming left V 5 bases short and J 2 bases short, with 13 bases between. The CDR3 DNA sequence: TGTGCCAGCAGAGACGGGAGAGGGCAAGAGACCCAGTACTTC. Encoded protein: CASRDGRGQETQYF.

This rearrangement joins TRBV28 to TRBJ2-1; a possible D gene is TRBD2 (6 bases). CDR3 size: 16 residues. Germline assignment: CDR1 MDHEN and CDR2 SYDVKM. Trimming removed 5 bases from V and 1 base from J, with 15 bases in between. The CDR3: CASSPPREQSYNEQFF. The CDR3 bases are TGTGCCAGCAGTCCCCCCCGGGAGCAATCCTACAATGAGCAGTTCTTC.

This clonotype appeared a few times. One junction end disagrees with the germline gene, perhaps due to a read error. DNA of the CDR3: TGTACCAGCAGCCAAGGCCACTATGGCTACACCTTC. Residues: CTSSQGHYGYTF. V is TRBV4-2 and J is TRBJ1-2; D gene ambiguous. In germline, CDR1 is LGHNA, CDR2 YNFKEQ. The CDR3 length is 12 residues.

This sequence joins TRBV6-1 and TRBJ2-7; the D is unclear. CDR1 MNHNS and CDR2 SASEGT come from the germline V gene. The CDR3 runs to 11 residues. V gave up 7 bases and J gave up 5 bases, with 9 bases separating them. CDR3 DNA sequence: TGTGCCAGCACCTCAAACCACGAGCAGTACTTC. It codes for CASTSNHEQYF.

Worth noting for this clonotype: A read error is possible here, since a much larger clone lies one base away. The CDR3 nucleotides are TGTGCCAGCAAGGACAGGGGGCTCCCAGATACGCAGTATTTT. Its translation is CASKDRGLPDTQYF. The V and J genes are TRBV6-1 and TRBJ2-3, with TRBD1 matching over 11 bases. With 7 bases clipped from V and 4 bases from J, the junction kept 4 bases outside the gene matches. This CDR3 has 14 residues. The germline V gene encodes CDR1 MNHNS and CDR2 SASEGT.

Notes on this clonotype: A junction boundary mismatches the germline segment, possibly from a read error. The J gene is TRBJ2-3, the V gene TRBV11-3; the D is unclear. Gene TRBJ1-5 matches the end of the DNA better, so the J call may be wrong. There are 11 residues in the CDR3. Germline V gives CDR1 SGHNT, CDR2 YENEEA. The CDR3 DNA reads as TGTGCTAGCAGATACGCAGATACGCAGCATTTT. Translation gives CASRYADTQHF.

This clonotype appeared a single time. Here the CDR3 omits its conserved ending phenylalanine or tryptophan, so a read error is the likely source. The CDR3 nucleotides read TGTGCCAGCAGCCCCATTCGGAGGCAGCATACAGGGGGCTACGAGCAGTACATC. Protein sequence: CASSPIRRQHTGGYEQYI. The chain uses TRBV11-2 and TRBJ2-7; the match to TRBD1 covers 8 bases. V trimming: 5 bases; J trimming: 3 bases; junction bases outside the gene matches: 18. The V gene's germline CDR1 is SGHAT and CDR2 FQNNGV. The length of the CDR3 is 18 residues.

Details on this clonotype: The junction shows a germline mismatch at one end, possibly a read error. The chain links TRBV11-2 to TRBJ2-1; 7 nucleotides line up with TRBD2. The CDR3 covers 15 residues. Germline-derived CDR1 and CDR2 are SGHAT and FQNNGV. CDR3 sequence (DNA): TGTGCCAGGAGCTCCTTGAGGCAGCGGGACCCTAAGCAGTTCTTC. It is translated as CARSSLRQRDPKQFF. Full variable domain (missing parts from reference TRBV11-2 and TRBJ2-1): EAGVAQSPRYKIIEKRQSVAFWCNPISGHATLYWYQQILGQGPKLLIQFQNNGVVDDSQLPKDRFSAERLKGVDSTLKIQPAKLEDSAVYLCARSSLRQRDPKQFFGPGTRLTVL.

Concerning this clonotype itself: Being one base from a much bigger clone, this may be a read error. The chain uses TRBV7-8 and TRBJ2-3; 7 bases align to TRBD2. Germline assignment: CDR1 SGHVS and CDR2 FQNEAQ. The CDR3 covers 15 residues. After removal of 4 bases from V and 4 bases from J, the junction contained 8 bases not matched to a gene. The CDR3 region has the DNA TGTGCCAGCAGCTCTTTCGCGGGAGCCGCAGATACGCAGTATTTT. Amino acid sequence: CASSSFAGAADTQYF.

On this clonotype: The CDR3 end shows no conserved phenylalanine or tryptophan, and so a read error is likely. This rearrangement joins TRBV5-4 to TRBJ1-2; D is unresolved. Germline V gives CDR1 SGHNT, CDR2 YYREEE (reference sequence). The CDR3 has 14 amino acids. V lost 0 bases to trimming and J lost 0 bases, with 6 bases between them. CDR3 protein: CASSLEISNYGYTV. The CDR3 DNA follows: TGTGCCAGCAGCTTGGAGATTTCTAACTATGGCTACACCGTC.

As for this clonotype: A much larger clone differs from this one at a single base, so this may be a read error. The chain employs TRBV28 and TRBJ2-5, with D tentatively TRBD2 (5 bases). The CDR3 spans 13 residues. Germline assignment: CDR1 MDHEN and CDR2 SYDVKM. CDR3 in DNA: TGTGCCAGCACTTTAAGCGGCAAAGAGACCCAGTACTTC. It codes for CASTLSGKETQYF.

To note about this clonotype: Since no conserved phenylalanine or tryptophan closes the CDR3, a read error is the likely cause. This chain uses TRBV28 with TRBJ2-5; 8 nucleotides agree with TRBD1. This CDR3 has 16 amino acids. J gave up 4 bases and V 6 bases, and 13 bases lay outside the gene matches. Germline CDR1 and CDR2: MDHEN and SYDVKM. The CDR3 sequence: CASSLRSTGGGETQYL. The CDR3 bases are TGTGCCAGCAGCTTGAGATCCACAGGGGGAGGAGAGACCCAGTACTTA.

The chain couples TRBV7-9 to TRBJ1-4; D possibly corresponds to TRBD1 (6 bases). Per germline, CDR1 SEHNR and CDR2 FQNEAQ (reference sequence). V was pared by 0 bases and J by 5 bases, with 10 bases between. The CDR3 consists of 15 residues. This chain's CDR3 is CASSLATGPNEKLFF. As DNA, the CDR3 is TGTGCCAGCAGCTTAGCCACAGGGCCGAATGAAAAACTGTTTTTT.

This clonotype was detected only once. A much larger clone lies one base from this, so it may be a read error. The rearrangement links TRBV10-3 to TRBJ2-5; 7 bases agree with TRBD1. There are 14 residues in the CDR3. The junction had 0 bases not matched to a gene; V was cut back by 2 bases and J by 0 bases. Per the germline V gene, CDR1 is ENHRY and CDR2 is SYGVKD. CDR3 coding DNA: TGTGCCATCAGTGAGGGACAGGACCAAGAGACCCAGTACTTC. Residues: CAISEGQDQETQYF.

About this clonotype itself: A clone one base away is much larger, so this may be a read error. This sequence joins TRBV5-5 and TRBJ2-1; D unclear. The CDR3 consists of 17 residues. Trimming removed 2 bases from V and 9 bases from J, with 24 bases in between. The germline CDR1 and CDR2 sequences are SGHKS and YYEKEE (reference sequence). In DNA form, the CDR3 reads TGTGCCAGCAGCTTCGTCTTAAGTGGGTGGGCAAACATTGAGCAGTTCTTC. As protein: CASSFVLSGWANIEQFF. Together with reference TRBV5-5 and TRBJ2-1, the CDR3 gives the full variable domain: DAGVTQSPTHLIKTRGQQVTLRCSPISGHKSVSWYQQVLGQGPQFIFQYYEKEERGRGNFPDRFSARQFPNYSSELNVNALLLGDSALYLCASSFVLSGWANIEQFFGPGTRLTVL.

This clonotype was seen at least ten times. V usage is TRBV12-3 or TRBV12-4 and J usage is TRBJ2-1; D unresolved. V lost 6 bases and J lost 7, with 7 bases in between. The CDR3 length is 11 residues. The CDR3 reads CASSQSNEQFF. CDR3 coding DNA: TGTGCCAGCAGCCAAAGTAATGAGCAGTTCTTC.

The V call is TRBV30, the J call TRBJ1-4; D unclear. CDR3 length: 13 residues. Between the trimmed V and J ends, which lost 2 bases and 3 bases, there was a span of 7 bases. Germline lookup yields CDR1 GTSNPN and CDR2 SVGIG (reference sequence). The CDR3 is CAWSIRSNEKLFF. The CDR3 coding sequence is TGTGCCTGGAGTATACGGTCTAATGAAAAACTGTTTTTT.

To note about this clonotype: A much larger clone differs from this one at a single base, so this may be a read error. The chain combines TRBV12-5 with TRBJ2-1; maybe TRBD2 (6 bases). Germline V gene sequence: CDR1 LGHNT, CDR2 FRNRAP. The CDR3 loop spans 10 amino acids. Here the CDR3 DNA reads TGTCATGGGGGGTCTGGCGAGCAGTTCTTC. Translated: CHGGSGEQFF.

The chain is built from TRBV28 and TRBJ1-2; weak D call: TRBD1 (5 bases). The CDR3 has 12 residues. Germline-derived CDR1 and CDR2 are MDHEN and SYDVKM. V was cut by 6 bases and J by 10 bases, with 15 bases left in between. For the CDR3, the DNA is TGTGCCAGCAGCCTGAGGGGATGGGACTACACCTTC. Its protein product is CASSLRGWDYTF.